This T cell receptor beta chain was sequenced for a study of shared T cell receptors in the human thymus (dated by TCRdb to about 2021). About the study as a whole: The study investigated the way shared, self-reactive T-cell receptor alpha chains are produced in the human thymus.

Library method: the immunoSEQ multiplex PCR assay. Drawn from immuneACCESS, this table holds only the in-frame rearrangements with V and J called that TCRdb kept. Clones are partly lost; checked studies trace under half to an unresolved V gene and leave the rest unexplained. The sample table shows hundreds of thousands of clones, and approximately 87% are seen once. Jointly, the top ten make up around 0.0099% of the sample. Remarks on this clone: What this receptor recognizes is not known. Base qualities are not provided; no much larger clone lies one nucleotide away.

The CDR3 sequence holds 16 residues, the cysteine and phenylalanine included. Just the 48-base CDR3 DNA is kept, in frame starting at base 1. Per the germline V gene, MDHEN is the CDR1 and SYDVKM is the CDR2. V is trimmed back by 5 bases and J by 3 bases, and the junction contains 10 bases that no gene match accounts for. This sample was also put to use in a study of human thymus T cells. The second study's paper adds: Donors were immunologically healthy infants undergoing open corrective cardiac surgery for congenital heart defects in Finland. The thymus tissue came from surgical resects taken out during corrective cardiac surgery. Both the thymic and the peripheral blood repertoires appeared to show biased V and J gene segment usage. The related research reported highly overlapping thymic TCR repertoires among unrelated individuals. The study used under 10 infant thymus samples plus four related peripheral blood samples to characterize TCR alpha and beta repertoires. Donor ages ranged from about 6 to 250 days, and the cohort comprised about 6 male and a couple of female infants. Thymocytes were freed from the tissue by mechanical means and kept at -70 degrees C as pellets of roughly 8.5-31 million cells. A QIAsymphony instrument was used to extract genomic DNA from the frozen cell pellets. Using the immunoSEQ multiplex PCR assay, the TCRB and TCRAD loci were amplified from a standardized quantity of quality-controlled genomic DNA. The amplicons spanned the V(D)J region and were long enough to cover the CDR3 and allow V and J genes to be identified. Amplicon sequencing was performed on an Illumina platform through the commercial immunoSEQ service. Primer bias and sequencing errors were corrected using previously described methods, and TCRAD and TCRB definitions followed the IMGT database. The repertoires were analysed using immunoSEQ Analyzer 3.0 and VDJTools for basic statistics, V/J segment usage, diversity estimates, rarefaction and pairwise overlap. To estimate diversity, the Chao1, ChaoE, Efron-Thisted, Shannon and inverse Simpson indices were applied, and diversity was also estimated on datasets down-sampled to the smallest sample. Repertoire overlap was determined by strict matching of CDR3 nucleotide sequence, V gene and J gene, and Jaccard-based multidimensional scaling clustering was applied. On average, thymus samples gave roughly 800,000 unique TCRB clonotypes, whereas blood samples gave about 92,000.

The rearrangement joined TRBV28 to TRBJ2-7, with 10 junctional bases fitting TRBD1. This receptor was taken from a boy less than two years old with a congenital heart defect. Donor details come from another sample of the same person, matched by shared clones. The sequenced sample was thymocytes. In nucleotide form, the sequence is TGTGCCAGCAGTACGATCCGAGGGACAGGGGACTACGAGCAGTACTTC. Its product reads: CASSTIRGTGDYEQYF.